This TCR beta chain came from a study of Ad26.COV2.S vaccination and SARS-CoV-2 variants. Data came from immunoSEQ multiplex PCR; TCRdb stores just in-frame clones and leaves some out. This table holds hundreds of thousands of clones, 89% found once. Stated treatment: roughly 20 received Ad26.COV2.S at low or high dose, single or two shots; roughly 5 received placebo; per-sample allocation not given. It was on day 63 after the first vaccine or placebo injection that samples were taken. Sequenced here: peripheral blood, sampled in a trial of Ad26.COV2.S vaccine versus placebo. This receptor was taken from a person between 18 and 59 years old who received the Ad26.COV2.S COVID-19 vaccine or a placebo.

CDR3 loop: CASKAGHEGTGELFF. The CDR3, as DNA: TGTGCCAGTAAGGCGGGGCACGAGGGCACCGGGGAGCTGTTTTTT. The chain has TRBV19 and TRBJ2-2, with D possibly being TRBD2 (6 bases). The germline gives CDR1 LNHDA, CDR2 SQIVND (reference sequence). Trimming stripped 7 bases from V and 4 bases from J, with 16 bases between. The length of the CDR3 is 15 residues. Together with reference TRBV19 and TRBJ2-2, the CDR3 gives the full variable domain: DGGITQSPKYLFRKEGQNVTLSCEQNLNHDAMYWYRQDPGQGLRLIYYSQIVNDFQKGDIAEGYSVSREKKESFPLTVTSAQKNPTAFYLCASKAGHEGTGELFFGEGSRLTVL.